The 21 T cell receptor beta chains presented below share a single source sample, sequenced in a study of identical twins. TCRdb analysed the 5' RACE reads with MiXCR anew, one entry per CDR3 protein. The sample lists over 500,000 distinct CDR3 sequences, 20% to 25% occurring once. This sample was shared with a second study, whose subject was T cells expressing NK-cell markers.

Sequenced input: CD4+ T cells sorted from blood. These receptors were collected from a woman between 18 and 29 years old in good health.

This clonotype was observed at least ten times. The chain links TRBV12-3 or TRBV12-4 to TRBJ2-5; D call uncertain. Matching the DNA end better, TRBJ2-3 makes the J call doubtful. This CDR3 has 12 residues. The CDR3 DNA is TGTGCCAGCAGCCCCGGAGTGGGTACGCAGTATTTT. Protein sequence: CASSPGVGTQYF.

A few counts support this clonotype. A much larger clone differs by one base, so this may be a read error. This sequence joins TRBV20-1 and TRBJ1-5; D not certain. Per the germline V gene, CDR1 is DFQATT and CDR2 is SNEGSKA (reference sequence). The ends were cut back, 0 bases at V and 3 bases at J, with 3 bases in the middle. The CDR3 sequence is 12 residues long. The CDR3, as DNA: TGCAGTGCTAGAGATACCAATCAGCCCCAGCATTTT. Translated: CSARDTNQPQHF.

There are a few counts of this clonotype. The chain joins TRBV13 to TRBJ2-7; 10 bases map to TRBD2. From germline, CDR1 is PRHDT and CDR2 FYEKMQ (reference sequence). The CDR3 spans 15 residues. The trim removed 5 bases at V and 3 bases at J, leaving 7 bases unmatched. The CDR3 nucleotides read TGTGCCAGCAGCCCGGGAAGCGGGGGGGTCTACGAGCAGTACTTC. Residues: CASSPGSGGVYEQYF.

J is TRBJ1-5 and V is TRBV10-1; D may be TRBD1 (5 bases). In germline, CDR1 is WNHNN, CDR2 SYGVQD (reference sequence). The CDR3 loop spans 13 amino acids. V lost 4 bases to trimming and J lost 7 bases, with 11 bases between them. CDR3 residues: CASSAGITQPQHF. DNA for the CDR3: TGCGCCAGCAGTGCAGGGATCACGCAGCCCCAGCATTTT.

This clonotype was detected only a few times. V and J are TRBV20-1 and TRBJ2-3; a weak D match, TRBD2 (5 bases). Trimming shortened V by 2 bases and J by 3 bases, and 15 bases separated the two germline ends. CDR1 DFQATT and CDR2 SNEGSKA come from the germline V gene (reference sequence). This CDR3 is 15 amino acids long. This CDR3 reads CSARSTLVGTDTQYF. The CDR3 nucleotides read TGCAGTGCTAGATCAACACTAGTGGGGACAGATACGCAGTATTTT.

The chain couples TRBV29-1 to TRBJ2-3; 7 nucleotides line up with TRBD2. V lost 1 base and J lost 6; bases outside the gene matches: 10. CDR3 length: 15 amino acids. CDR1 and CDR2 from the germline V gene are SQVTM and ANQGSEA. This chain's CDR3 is CSVEGGSGKGDTQYF. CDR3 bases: TGCAGCGTTGAAGGGGGAAGCGGGAAGGGGGATACGCAGTATTTT.

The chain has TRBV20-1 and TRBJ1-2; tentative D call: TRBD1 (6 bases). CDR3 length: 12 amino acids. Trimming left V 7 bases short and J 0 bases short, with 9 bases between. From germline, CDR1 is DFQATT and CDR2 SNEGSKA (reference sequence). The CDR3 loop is CSGQASNYGYTF. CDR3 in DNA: TGCAGTGGACAGGCCTCTAACTATGGCTACACCTTC.

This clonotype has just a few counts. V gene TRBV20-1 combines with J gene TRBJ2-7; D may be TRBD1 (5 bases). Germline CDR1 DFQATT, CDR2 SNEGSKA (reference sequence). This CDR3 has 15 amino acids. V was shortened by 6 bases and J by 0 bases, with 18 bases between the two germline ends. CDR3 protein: CSAHPDSAVSYEQYF. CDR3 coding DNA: TGCAGTGCGCATCCCGACAGCGCCGTCTCCTACGAGCAGTACTTC.

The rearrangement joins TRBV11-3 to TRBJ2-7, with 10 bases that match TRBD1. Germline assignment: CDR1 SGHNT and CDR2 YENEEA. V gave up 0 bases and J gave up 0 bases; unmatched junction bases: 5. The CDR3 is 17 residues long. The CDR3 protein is CASSLEGTGAISYEQYF. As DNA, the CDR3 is TGTGCCAGCAGCTTAGAGGGGACAGGGGCTATCTCCTACGAGCAGTACTTC.

Written as DNA, the CDR3 is TGTGCCAGTAGTATTCAGGCTGGGTCCGGGGAGCTGTTTTTT. Protein sequence: CASSIQAGSGELFF. This rearrangement joins TRBV19 to TRBJ2-2; D unclear. CDR1 is LNHDA, CDR2 SQIVND, per germline (reference sequence). Between the trimmed V and J ends, which lost 3 bases and 6 bases, there was a span of 11 bases. CDR3 size: 14 residues.

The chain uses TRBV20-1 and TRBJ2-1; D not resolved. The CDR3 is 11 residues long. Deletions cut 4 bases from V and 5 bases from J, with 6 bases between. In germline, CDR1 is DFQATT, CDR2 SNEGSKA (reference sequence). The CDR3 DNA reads TGCAGTGCTACCCAAAACAATGAGCAGTTCTTC. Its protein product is CSATQNNEQFF.

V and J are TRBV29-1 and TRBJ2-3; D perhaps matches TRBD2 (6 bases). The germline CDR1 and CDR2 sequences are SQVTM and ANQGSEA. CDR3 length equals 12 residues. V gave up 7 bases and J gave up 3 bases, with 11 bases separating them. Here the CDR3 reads CSAWAGTDTQYF. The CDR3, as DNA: TGCAGCGCGTGGGCGGGGACAGATACGCAGTATTTT.

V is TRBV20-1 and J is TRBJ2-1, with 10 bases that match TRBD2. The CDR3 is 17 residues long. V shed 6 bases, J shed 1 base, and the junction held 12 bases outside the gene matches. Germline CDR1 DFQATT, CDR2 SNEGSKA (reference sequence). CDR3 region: CSASGLAGVVSYNEQFF. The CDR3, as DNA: TGCAGTGCCTCGGGCCTAGCGGGAGTTGTTTCCTACAATGAGCAGTTCTTC.

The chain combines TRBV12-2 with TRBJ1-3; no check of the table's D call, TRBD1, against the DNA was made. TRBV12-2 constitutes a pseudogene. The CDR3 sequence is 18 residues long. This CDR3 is CASRLGSHRGLGGNTIYF. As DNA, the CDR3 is TGTGCAAGTCGCTTAGGGTCTCACAGGGGCCTTGGGGGAAACACCATATATTTT.

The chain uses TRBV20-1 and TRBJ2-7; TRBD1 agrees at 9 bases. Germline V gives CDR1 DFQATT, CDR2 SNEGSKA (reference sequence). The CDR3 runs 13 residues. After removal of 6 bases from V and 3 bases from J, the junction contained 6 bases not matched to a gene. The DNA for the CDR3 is TGCAGTGCCCCATCGGACAGGGGCTACGAGCAGTACTTC. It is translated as CSAPSDRGYEQYF.

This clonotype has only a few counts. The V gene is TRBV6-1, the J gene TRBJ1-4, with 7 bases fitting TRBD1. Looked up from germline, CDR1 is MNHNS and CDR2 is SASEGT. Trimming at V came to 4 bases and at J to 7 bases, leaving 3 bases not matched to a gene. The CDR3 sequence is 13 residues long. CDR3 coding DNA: TGTGCCAGCAGTGTACCAGGGGGTGAAAAACTGTTTTTT. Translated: CASSVPGGEKLFF.

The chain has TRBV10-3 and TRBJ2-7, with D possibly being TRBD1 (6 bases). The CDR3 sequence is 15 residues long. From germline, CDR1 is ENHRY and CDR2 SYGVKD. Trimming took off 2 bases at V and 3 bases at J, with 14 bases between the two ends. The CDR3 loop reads CAISETTGLNYEQYF. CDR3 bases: TGTGCCATCAGTGAGACAACAGGGTTGAACTACGAGCAGTACTTC.

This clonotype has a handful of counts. CDR3 nucleotide sequence: TGTGCCAGCAGCTTAAAACAGGCCTACGAGCAGTACTTC. Encoded protein: CASSLKQAYEQYF. The genes are TRBV7-2 and TRBJ2-7, with D perhaps TRBD1 (5 bases). Germline V CDR1 and CDR2: SGHTA, FQGNSA. The CDR3 is 13 amino acids. V was shortened by 2 bases and J by 2 bases, with 7 bases between the two germline ends.

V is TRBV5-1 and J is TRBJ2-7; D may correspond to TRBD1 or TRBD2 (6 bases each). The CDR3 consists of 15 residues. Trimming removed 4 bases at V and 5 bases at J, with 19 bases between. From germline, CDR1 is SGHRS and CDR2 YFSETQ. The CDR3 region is CASSPTQGWRDEQYF. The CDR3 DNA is TGCGCCAGCAGCCCGACACAGGGTTGGAGGGACGAGCAGTACTTC.

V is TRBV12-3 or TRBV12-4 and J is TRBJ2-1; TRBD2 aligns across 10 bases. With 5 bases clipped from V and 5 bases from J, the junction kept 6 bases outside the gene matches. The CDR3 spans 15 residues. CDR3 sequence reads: CASSRQAGGDNEQFF. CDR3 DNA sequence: TGTGCCAGCAGTAGACAAGCGGGGGGGGACAATGAGCAGTTCTTC.

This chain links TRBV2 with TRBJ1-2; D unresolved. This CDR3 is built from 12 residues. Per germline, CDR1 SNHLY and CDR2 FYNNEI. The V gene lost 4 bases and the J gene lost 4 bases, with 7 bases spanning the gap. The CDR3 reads CASSGLSYGYTF. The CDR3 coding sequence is TGTGCCAGCAGTGGACTCTCCTATGGCTACACCTTC.